This T cell receptor (beta chain) was obtained from a study of blood T cells in healthy people across ages. Notes on the study in general: Donor CMV infection status was unknown, possibly confounding age-related changes in expanded clonotypes.

In terms of origin and age, donors were healthy Caucasian individuals from Russia aged 6 to 90. Samples each had at least 5 micrograms of total RNA extracted. In this sample, this clonotype turned up once. Its antigen is not known. Germline V gene sequence: CDR1 SQVTM, CDR2 ANQGSEA. V was shortened by 4 bases and J by 4 bases, with 13 bases between the two germline ends. There are 14 residues in the CDR3. It was with a sample-barcoded 5' primer and a J-beta primer mix that a second PCR of roughly 7 to 12 cycles was run. TCRdb re-called the 5' RACE reads with MiXCR, one entry per CDR3 protein. Here the sample spans more than 600,000 distinct CDR3 sequences, around 25% being singletons. The same sample was also used in a study of T cells of mothers and their children.

Material for sequencing was blood. This clonotype was sampled from a boy aged 10-17 years in good health. The chain employs TRBV29-1 and TRBJ2-2; perhaps TRBD2 as D (6 bases). CDR3 protein: CSVAGRLGTGELFF. The CDR3 DNA sequence: TGCAGCGTTGCGGGGAGGTTGGGCACCGGGGAGCTGTTTTTT.